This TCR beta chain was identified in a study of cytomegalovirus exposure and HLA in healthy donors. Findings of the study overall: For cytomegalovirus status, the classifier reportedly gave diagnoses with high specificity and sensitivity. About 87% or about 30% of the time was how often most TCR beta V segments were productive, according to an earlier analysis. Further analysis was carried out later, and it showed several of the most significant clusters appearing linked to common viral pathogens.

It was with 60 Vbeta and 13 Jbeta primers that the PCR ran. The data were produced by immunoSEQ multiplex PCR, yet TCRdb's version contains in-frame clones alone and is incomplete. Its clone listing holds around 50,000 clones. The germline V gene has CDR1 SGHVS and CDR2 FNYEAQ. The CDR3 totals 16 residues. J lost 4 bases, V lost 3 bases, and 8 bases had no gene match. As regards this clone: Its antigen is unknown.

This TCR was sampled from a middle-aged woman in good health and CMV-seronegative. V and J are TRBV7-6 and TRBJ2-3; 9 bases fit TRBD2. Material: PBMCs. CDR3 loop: CASSFGRRGGPDTQYF. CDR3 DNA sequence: TGTGCCAGCAGCTTTGGGCGGCGGGGGGGCCCAGATACGCAGTATTTT. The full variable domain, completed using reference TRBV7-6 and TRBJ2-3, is GAGVSQSPRYKVTKRGQDVALRCDPISGHVSLYWYRQALGQGPEFLTYFNYEAQQDKSGLPNDRFSAERPEGSISTLTIQRTEQRDSAMYRCASSFGRRGGPDTQYFGPGTRLTVL.